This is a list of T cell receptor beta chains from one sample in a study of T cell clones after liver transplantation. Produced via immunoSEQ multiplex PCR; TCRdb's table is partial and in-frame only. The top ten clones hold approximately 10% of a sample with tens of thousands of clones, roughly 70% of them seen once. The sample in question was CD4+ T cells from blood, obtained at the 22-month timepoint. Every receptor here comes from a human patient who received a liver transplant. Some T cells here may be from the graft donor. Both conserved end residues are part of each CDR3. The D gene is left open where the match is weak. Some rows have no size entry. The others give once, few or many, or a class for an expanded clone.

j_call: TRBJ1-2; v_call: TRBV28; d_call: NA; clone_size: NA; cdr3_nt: TGTGCCAGCAGTTTGGCCGAAGCTAACTATGGCTACACCTTC; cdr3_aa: CASSLAEANYGYTF
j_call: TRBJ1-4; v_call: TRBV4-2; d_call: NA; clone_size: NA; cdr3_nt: TGTGCCAGCAGCCAAGAGGGGGGAAGGGGAGGACAAGGAAAACTGTTTTTT; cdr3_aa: CASSQEGGRGGQGKLFF
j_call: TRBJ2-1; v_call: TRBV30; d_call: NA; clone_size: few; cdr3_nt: TGTGCCTGGAGCCGTCGACTGTCGAGCTCCTACAATGAGCAGTTCTTC; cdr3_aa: CAWSRRLSSSYNEQFF
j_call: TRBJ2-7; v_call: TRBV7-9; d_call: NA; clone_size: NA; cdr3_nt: TGTGCCAGCAGCTTAGCCGGGACGGGGACCTACGAGCAGTACTTC; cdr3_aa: CASSLAGTGTYEQYF
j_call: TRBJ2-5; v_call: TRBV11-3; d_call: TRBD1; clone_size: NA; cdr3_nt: TGTGCCAGCAGCCCCGGGACAGCCCAAGAGACCCAGTACTTC; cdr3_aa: CASSPGTAQETQYF
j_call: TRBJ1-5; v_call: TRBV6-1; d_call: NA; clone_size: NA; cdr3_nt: TGTGCCAGCAGTTCTACGGTCGGCAATCAGCCCCAGCATTTT; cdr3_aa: CASSSTVGNQPQHF
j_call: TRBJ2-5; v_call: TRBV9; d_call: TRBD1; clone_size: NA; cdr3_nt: TGTGCCAGCAGCACCGGGACAGGGCTCCTCCCGGGGGAGACCCAGTACTTC; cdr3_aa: CASSTGTGLLPGETQYF
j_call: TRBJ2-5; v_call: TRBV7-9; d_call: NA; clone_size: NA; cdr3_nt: TGTGCCAGTAGACAGTTACAAGAGACCCAGTACTTC; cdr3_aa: CASRQLQETQYF
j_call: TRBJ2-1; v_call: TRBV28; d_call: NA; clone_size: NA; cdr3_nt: TGTGCCAGCAGTTTAGAGGTCCCAGACTACAATGAGCAGTTCTTC; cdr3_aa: CASSLEVPDYNEQFF
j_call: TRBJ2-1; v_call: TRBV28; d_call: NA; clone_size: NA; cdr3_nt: TGTGCCAGCAGTTTAGGGCAGGGGGGTAGCAATGAGCAGTTCTTC; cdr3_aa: CASSLGQGGSNEQFF
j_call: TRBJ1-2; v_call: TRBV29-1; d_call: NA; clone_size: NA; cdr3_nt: TGCAGCGTTGAGGACTGGAACTATGGCTACACCTTC; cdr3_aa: CSVEDWNYGYTF
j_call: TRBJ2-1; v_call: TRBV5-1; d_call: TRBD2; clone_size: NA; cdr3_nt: TGCGCCAGCAGCCTGGGACTAGCGGGGAAGAATGAGCAGTTCTTC; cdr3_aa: CASSLGLAGKNEQFF
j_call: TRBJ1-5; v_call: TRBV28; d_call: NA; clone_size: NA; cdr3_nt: TGTGCCCACGGAGGGGCTAGCAATCAGCCCCAGCATTTT; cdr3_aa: CAHGGASNQPQHF
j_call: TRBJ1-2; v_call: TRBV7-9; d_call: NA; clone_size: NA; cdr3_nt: TGTGCCAGCAGCTTAGTGGGGGCGCAGGGCTACACCTTC; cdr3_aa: CASSLVGAQGYTF
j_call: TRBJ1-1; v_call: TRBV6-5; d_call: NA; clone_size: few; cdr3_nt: TGTGCCTGCCGTTACGGGTCCGCGGGGACTGAAGCTTTCTTT; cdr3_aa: CACRYGSAGTEAFF
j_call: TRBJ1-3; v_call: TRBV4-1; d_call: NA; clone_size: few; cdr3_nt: TGCGCCAGCAGCTCAGGGGACTCCTCTGGAAACACCATATATTTT; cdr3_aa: CASSSGDSSGNTIYF
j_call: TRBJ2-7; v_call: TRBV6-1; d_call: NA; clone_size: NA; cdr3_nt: TGTGCCAGCAGTGAAATGGGCGGGGTTCTCTCCTACGAGCAGTACTTC; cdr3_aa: CASSEMGGVLSYEQYF
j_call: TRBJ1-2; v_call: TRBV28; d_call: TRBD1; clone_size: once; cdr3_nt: TGTGCCAGCAGTTTAGCGGGACAGCCGGGCTACACCTTC; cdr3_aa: CASSLAGQPGYTF
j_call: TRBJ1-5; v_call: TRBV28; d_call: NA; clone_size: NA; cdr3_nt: TGTGCCAGCAGCCCCGGGGGGGGAGATCAGCCCCAGCATTTT; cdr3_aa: CASSPGGGDQPQHF
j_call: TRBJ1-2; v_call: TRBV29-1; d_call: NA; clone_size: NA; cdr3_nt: TGCAGCGTTGGCGGCAGGGGCGTCTATGGCTACACCTTC; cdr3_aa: CSVGGRGVYGYTF
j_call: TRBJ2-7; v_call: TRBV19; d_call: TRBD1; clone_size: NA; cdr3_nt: TGTGCCAGTAGTCCTCTACAGGGGGCTCGGCACGAGCAGTACTTC; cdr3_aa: CASSPLQGARHEQYF
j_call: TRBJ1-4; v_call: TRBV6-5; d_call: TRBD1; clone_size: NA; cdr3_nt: TGTGCCAGCAGTAACTCCGGGACAGGGCTTGAAAAACTGTTTTTT; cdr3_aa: CASSNSGTGLEKLFF